These 14 T cell receptor beta chains were sequenced from one sample in a study of blood T cell repertoires in COVID-19. Produced via immunoSEQ multiplex PCR; TCRdb's table is partial and in-frame only. The table shows approximately 290,000 clones, with 70% to 90% occurring only once. The sample taken for sequencing was PBMCs or T cells enriched from blood (not recorded which). The receptors shown here come from a young woman who had recovered from COVID-19.

The gene calls are TRBV18 and TRBJ2-3; 13 bases align to TRBD2. Unmatched junction bases numbered 8, after V lost 2 bases and J lost 3 bases. Germline V gene sequence: CDR1 KGHSH, CDR2 LQKENI. This CDR3 is built from 18 residues. This CDR3 is CASSPVWTSGSGTDTQYF. The CDR3 DNA reads as TGTGCCAGCTCACCAGTTTGGACTAGCGGGAGTGGGACAGATACGCAGTATTTT.

The CDR3 loop is CASSPAGGQGETQYF. As DNA, the CDR3 is TGTGCCAGCAGCCCCGCCGGTGGGCAGGGAGAGACCCAGTACTTC. The gene calls are TRBV9 and TRBJ2-5; possible D gene TRBD1, 5 bases. CDR1 and CDR2 from the germline V gene are SGDLS and YYNGEE. The CDR3 contains 15 residues. Trimming removed 4 bases from V and 4 bases from J, with 17 bases in between.

As for this clone: The junction shows a germline mismatch at one end, possibly a read error. The V call is TRBV29-1, the J call TRBJ1-2; D not certain. CDR3 length: 8 amino acids. Germline assignment: CDR1 SQVTM and CDR2 ANQGSEA. CDR3 in DNA: TGCAGCGTTGAGGACTATTACTTC. Translated, it gives CSVEDYYF.

The V call is TRBV5-6, the J call TRBJ2-5, with TRBD2 as a possible D gene (5 bases). The CDR3 sequence is 12 residues long. Trimming cost V 5 bases and J 4 bases, with 9 bases left between them. Germline V CDR1 and CDR2: SGHDT, YYEEEE. Here the CDR3 reads CASRGSGETQYF. Written as DNA, the CDR3 is TGTGCCAGCAGGGGGAGCGGAGAGACCCAGTACTTC.

The chain joins TRBV5-1 to TRBJ1-1; maybe TRBD1 (6 bases). Germline-derived CDR1 and CDR2 are SGHRS and YFSETQ. Trimming shortened V by 3 bases and J by 3 bases, and 9 bases separated the two germline ends. The CDR3 covers 13 residues. The CDR3 DNA is TGCGCCAGCAGCTATTCAGGGGACACTGAAGCTTTCTTT. It codes for CASSYSGDTEAFF.

This chain uses TRBV5-1 with TRBJ1-1; 9 nucleotides agree with TRBD1. CDR1 and CDR2 (germline): SGHRS, YFSETQ. V dropped 3 bases and J dropped 2; count of bases not matched to a gene: 5. The CDR3 runs to 15 residues. The CDR3 nucleotides read TGCGCCAGCAGCTATGGGACAGGGAGAAACACTGAAGCTTTCTTT. Its translation: CASSYGTGRNTEAFF. Together with reference TRBV5-1 and TRBJ1-1, the CDR3 gives the full variable domain: KAGVTQTPRYLIKTRGQQVTLSCSPISGHRSVSWYQQTPGQGLQFLFEYFSETQRNKGNFPGRFSGRQFSNSRSEMNVSTLELGDSALYLCASSYGTGRNTEAFFGQGTRLTVV.

The J gene is TRBJ2-7, the V gene TRBV7-2; 14 positions match TRBD2. The CDR3 is 18 amino acids. Germline V gives CDR1 SGHTA, CDR2 FQGNSA. V lost 5 bases and J lost 1; bases outside the gene matches: 10. For the CDR3, the DNA is TGTGCCAGCAGCGTCGCCGGGACTAGCGGGAGTATGTCCTACGAGCAGTACTTC. It is translated as CASSVAGTSGSMSYEQYF.

This chain uses TRBV7-3 with TRBJ2-1; TRBD2 matches at 13 bases. This CDR3 is built from 18 residues. V was clipped by 5 bases and J by 9 bases; unmatched bases: 16. Germline lookup yields CDR1 SGHTA and CDR2 FQGTGA. In DNA, the CDR3 is TGTGCCAGCAGCCCGGGGACTAGCGGGAATAGGGCTATAATTGAGCAGTTCTTC. Its protein product is CASSPGTSGNRAIIEQFF.

This clone was seen once. This sequence joins TRBV7-2 and TRBJ2-7; D uncertain. The germline V and J ends were trimmed by 0 bases and 3 bases, with 6 bases remaining between them. Germline-derived CDR1 and CDR2 are SGHTA and FQGNSA. The CDR3 extends over 13 amino acids. Here the CDR3 reads CASSLARGYEQYF. Written as DNA, the CDR3 is TGTGCCAGCAGCTTAGCCCGCGGCTACGAGCAGTACTTC.

The CDR3 region is CASSQSADRAREQYF. The DNA for the CDR3 is TGTGCCAGCAGTCAATCGGCGGACAGGGCGAGGGAGCAGTACTTC. V is TRBV27 and J is TRBJ2-7, with 8 bases matching TRBD1. The germline CDR1 and CDR2 sequences are MNHEY and SMNVEV (reference sequence). V was pared by 5 bases and J by 7 bases, with 13 bases of the junction left unmatched. The CDR3 has 15 residues.

This clone was seen a few times. Other DNA sequences in this sample translate to the same CDR3. V and J are TRBV6-5 and TRBJ2-7, with D possibly TRBD1 on 5 matching bases. The CDR3 covers 13 residues. Germline V gives CDR1 MNHEY, CDR2 SVGAGI. The germline V and J ends were trimmed by 2 bases and 1 base, with 6 bases remaining between them. CDR3: CASSYGASYEQYF. CDR3 nucleotides: TGTGCCAGCAGTTACGGGGCTTCCTACGAGCAGTACTTC.

The rearrangement uses TRBV7-3 and TRBJ2-1, with D uncertain. The V gene's germline CDR1 is SGHTA and CDR2 FQGTGA. This CDR3 contains 13 residues. The V end was cut by 2 bases, the J end by 5 bases, with 7 bases between. In DNA, the CDR3 is TGTGCCAGCAGCTTAGGCAACCACAATGAGCAGTTCTTC. Protein sequence: CASSLGNHNEQFF. Based on the CDR3 plus reference TRBV7-3 and TRBJ2-1, the full variable domain is GAGVSQTPSNKVTEKGKYVELRCDPISGHTALYWYRQSLGQGPEFLIYFQGTGAADDSGLPNDRFFAVRPEGSVSTLKIQRTERGDSAVYLCASSLGNHNEQFFGPGTRLTVL.

In its sample, this clone was seen a few times. The chain combines TRBV5-4 with TRBJ1-4; 7 bases align to TRBD1. The germline CDR1 and CDR2 sequences are SGHNT and YYREEE (reference sequence). The CDR3 length is 14 residues. With V trimmed by 4 bases and J by 7 bases, 7 bases remained unmatched. In nucleotides, the CDR3 is TGTGCCAGCAGCCGGGACAGCCCCTCTGAAAAACTGTTTTTT. This gives the protein CASSRDSPSEKLFF.

The V call is TRBV7-9, the J call TRBJ2-1; a possible D gene is TRBD2 (5 bases). Germline CDR1 is SEHNR and CDR2 is FQNEAQ (reference sequence). The CDR3 covers 15 residues. Trimming cost V 5 bases and J 3 bases, with 14 bases left between them. The CDR3 nucleotides are TGTGCCAGCAGCCGAACTAGAACCGGCTACAATGAGCAGTTCTTC. Its protein product is CASSRTRTGYNEQFF.